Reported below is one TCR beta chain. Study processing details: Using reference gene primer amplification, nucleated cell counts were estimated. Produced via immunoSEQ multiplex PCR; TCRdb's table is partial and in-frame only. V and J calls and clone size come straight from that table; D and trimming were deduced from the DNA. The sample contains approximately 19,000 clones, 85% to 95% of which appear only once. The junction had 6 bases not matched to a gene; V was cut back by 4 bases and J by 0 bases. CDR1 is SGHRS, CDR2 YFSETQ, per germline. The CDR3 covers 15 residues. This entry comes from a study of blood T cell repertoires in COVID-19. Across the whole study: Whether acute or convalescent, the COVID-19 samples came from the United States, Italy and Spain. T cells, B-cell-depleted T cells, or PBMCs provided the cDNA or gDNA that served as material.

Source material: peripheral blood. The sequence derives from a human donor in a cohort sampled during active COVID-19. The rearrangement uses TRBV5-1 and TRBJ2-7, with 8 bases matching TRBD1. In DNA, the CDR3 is TGCGCCAGCAGCCACTCCGGGACAGGCTCCTACGAGCAGTACTTC. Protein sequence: CASSHSGTGSYEQYF.